This T cell receptor beta chain was captured in a study of T cell changes during pregnancy in multiple sclerosis (dated by TCRdb to the late 2010s). For the wider study: Changes in the T cell repertoire over the course of pregnancy were examined in this study in women with multiple sclerosis.

With respect to this clone: Its antigen remains undetermined. No quality values exist for individual bases; no much larger clone is one base distant.

V and J lose 6 bases and 0 bases, and a span of 8 bases separates them. Per the germline V gene, ENHRY is the CDR1 and SYGVKD is the CDR2. The CDR3 spans 14 residues, from the cysteine through the phenylalanine. CDR3 DNA is the only sequence kept; it has 42 bases, read in frame from the first base. Library method: the immunoSEQ multiplex PCR assay. TCRdb obtained this table from immuneACCESS and retained in-frame rearrangements with V and J assigned. These tables miss some clones; where compared with another copy, unresolved V genes account for less than half of the shortfall, and the remainder is unexplained. For this sample the table gives fewer than 45,000 clones, of which about 89% were detected only once. About 0.51% of the sample lies in the top ten.

Rearrangement joined TRBV10-3 to TRBJ2-2; the D gene remains uncertain. This receptor was identified in a female donor with multiple sclerosis, enrolled in a pregnancy study. Specimen: CD4+ T cells from peripheral blood mononuclear cells, collected in the first trimester of pregnancy. The DNA sequence is TGTGCCATCAGGGAGCGAGCGAACACCGGGGAGCTGTTTTTT. Translated, this is CAIRERANTGELFF.